This TCR beta chain was captured in a study of shared clonotypes between healthy human individuals. Notes on the study in general: Rarefaction analysis demonstrated incomplete sorted-subset sequencing notwithstanding large depth.

The table came from immunoSEQ multiplex PCR; TCRdb's copy has only in-frame clones and leaves some out. The table includes around 2,000,000 clones, about 95% detected once. Naive CD8 cells, CD45RO-negative and positively selected for CCR7, excluded terminally differentiated effector memory CD45RA+ cells. As concerns this clone: Its antigen is undetermined.

The CDR3 is 15 residues long. V gave up 5 bases and J gave up 0 bases, with 13 bases separating them. Germline values: CDR1 PRHDT, CDR2 FYEKMQ (reference sequence). The TCR originated in a man between 18 and 35 years old in good health. The V gene is TRBV13, the J gene TRBJ1-2; D uncertain. Sample: naive CD8+ T cells sorted from blood. CDR3 DNA: TGTGCCAGCAGCCCCGGACTGCAAGCTAACTATGGCTACACCTTC. It is translated as CASSPGLQANYGYTF.